This TCR beta chain is from a study of technical replicates of blood from a few donors. V lost 3 bases and J lost 8; bases outside the gene matches: 5. The CDR3 has 14 amino acids. The germline gives CDR1 KGHSH, CDR2 LQKENI. Sequenced by immunoSEQ multiplex PCR; TCRdb stores in-frame clones only, minus some. The sample lists about 62,000 clones; roughly nine tenths were seen once. This chain uses TRBV18 with TRBJ1-2; 11 bases match TRBD1. The sequencing sample was made of PBMCs. This receptor was taken from a human donor in good health. Some clones in this sample may be carry-over from other donors' samples. The CDR3 region is CASSPGTGGRGYTF. The CDR3 DNA follows: TGTGCCAGCTCACCCGGGACAGGGGGGCGAGGCTACACCTTC.